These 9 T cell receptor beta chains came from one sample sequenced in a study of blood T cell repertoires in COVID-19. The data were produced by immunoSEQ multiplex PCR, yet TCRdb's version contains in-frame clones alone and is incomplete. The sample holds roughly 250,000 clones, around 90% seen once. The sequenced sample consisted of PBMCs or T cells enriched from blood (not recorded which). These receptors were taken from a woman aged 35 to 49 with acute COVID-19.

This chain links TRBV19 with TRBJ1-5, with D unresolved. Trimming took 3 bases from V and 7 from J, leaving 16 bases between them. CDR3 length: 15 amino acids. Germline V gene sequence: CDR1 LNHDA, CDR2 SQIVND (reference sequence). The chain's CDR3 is CASSMAGGTWQPQHF. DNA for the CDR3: TGTGCCAGTAGTATGGCAGGAGGAACGTGGCAGCCCCAGCATTTT.

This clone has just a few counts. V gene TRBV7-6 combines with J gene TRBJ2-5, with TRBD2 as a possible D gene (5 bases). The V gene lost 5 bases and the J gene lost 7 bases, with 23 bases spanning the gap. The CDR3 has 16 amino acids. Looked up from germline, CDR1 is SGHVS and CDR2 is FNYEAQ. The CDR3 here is CASSLEVFEGTGTQYF. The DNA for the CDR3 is TGTGCCAGCAGCCTAGAGGTCTTTGAGGGTACGGGGACCCAGTACTTC.

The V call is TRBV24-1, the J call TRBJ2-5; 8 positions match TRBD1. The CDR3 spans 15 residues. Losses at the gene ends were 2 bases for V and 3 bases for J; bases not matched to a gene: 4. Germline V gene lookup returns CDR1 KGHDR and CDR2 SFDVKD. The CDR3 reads CATSDSTTGEETQYF. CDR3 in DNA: TGTGCCACCAGTGATTCCACGACAGGGGAAGAGACCCAGTACTTC.

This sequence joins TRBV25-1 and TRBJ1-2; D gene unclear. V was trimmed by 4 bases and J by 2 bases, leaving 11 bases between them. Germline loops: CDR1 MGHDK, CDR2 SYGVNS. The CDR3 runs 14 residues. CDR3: CASSVGGANYGYTF. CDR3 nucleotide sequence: TGTGCCAGCAGTGTGGGAGGAGCGAACTATGGCTACACCTTC.

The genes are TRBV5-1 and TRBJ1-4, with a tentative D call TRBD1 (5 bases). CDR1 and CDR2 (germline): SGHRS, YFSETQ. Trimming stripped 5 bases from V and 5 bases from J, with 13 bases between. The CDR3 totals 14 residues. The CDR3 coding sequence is TGCGCCAGCAGACCGGACATTTTCAATGAAAAACTGTTTTTT. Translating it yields CASRPDIFNEKLFF. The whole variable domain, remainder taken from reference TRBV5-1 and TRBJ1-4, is KAGVTQTPRYLIKTRGQQVTLSCSPISGHRSVSWYQQTPGQGLQFLFEYFSETQRNKGNFPGRFSGRQFSNSRSEMNVSTLELGDSALYLCASRPDIFNEKLFFGSGTQLSVL.

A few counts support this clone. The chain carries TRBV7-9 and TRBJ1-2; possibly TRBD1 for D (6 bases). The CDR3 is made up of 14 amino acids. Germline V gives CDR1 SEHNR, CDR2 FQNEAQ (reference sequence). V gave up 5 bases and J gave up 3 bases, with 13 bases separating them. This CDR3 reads CASSPTGWDYGYTF. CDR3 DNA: TGTGCCAGCAGCCCAACAGGGTGGGACTATGGCTACACCTTC. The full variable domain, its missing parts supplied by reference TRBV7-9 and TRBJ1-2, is DTGVSQNPRHKITKRGQNVTFRCDPISEHNRLYWYRQTLGQGPEFLTYFQNEAQLEKSRLLSDRFSAERPKGSFSTLEIQRTEQGDSAMYLCASSPTGWDYGYTFGSGTRLTVV.

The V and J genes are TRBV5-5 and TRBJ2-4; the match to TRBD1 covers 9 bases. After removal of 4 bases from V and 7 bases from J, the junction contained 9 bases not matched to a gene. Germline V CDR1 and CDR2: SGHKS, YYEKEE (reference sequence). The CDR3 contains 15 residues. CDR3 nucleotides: TGTGCCAGCAGCAACCGGGACAGGGATATCAACATTCAGTACTTC. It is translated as CASSNRDRDINIQYF.

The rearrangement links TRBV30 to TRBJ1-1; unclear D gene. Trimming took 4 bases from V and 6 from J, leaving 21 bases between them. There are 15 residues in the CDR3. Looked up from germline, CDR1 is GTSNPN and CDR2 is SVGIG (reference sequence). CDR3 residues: CAWNKPGGLIAEAFF. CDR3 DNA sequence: TGTGCCTGGAATAAACCAGGAGGGTTGATAGCTGAAGCTTTCTTT.

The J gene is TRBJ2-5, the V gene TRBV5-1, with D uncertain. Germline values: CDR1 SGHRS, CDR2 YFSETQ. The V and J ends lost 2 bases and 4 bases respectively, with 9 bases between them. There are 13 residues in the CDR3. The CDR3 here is CASSFPRAETQYF. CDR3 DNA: TGCGCCAGCAGCTTCCCCCGAGCAGAGACCCAGTACTTC.